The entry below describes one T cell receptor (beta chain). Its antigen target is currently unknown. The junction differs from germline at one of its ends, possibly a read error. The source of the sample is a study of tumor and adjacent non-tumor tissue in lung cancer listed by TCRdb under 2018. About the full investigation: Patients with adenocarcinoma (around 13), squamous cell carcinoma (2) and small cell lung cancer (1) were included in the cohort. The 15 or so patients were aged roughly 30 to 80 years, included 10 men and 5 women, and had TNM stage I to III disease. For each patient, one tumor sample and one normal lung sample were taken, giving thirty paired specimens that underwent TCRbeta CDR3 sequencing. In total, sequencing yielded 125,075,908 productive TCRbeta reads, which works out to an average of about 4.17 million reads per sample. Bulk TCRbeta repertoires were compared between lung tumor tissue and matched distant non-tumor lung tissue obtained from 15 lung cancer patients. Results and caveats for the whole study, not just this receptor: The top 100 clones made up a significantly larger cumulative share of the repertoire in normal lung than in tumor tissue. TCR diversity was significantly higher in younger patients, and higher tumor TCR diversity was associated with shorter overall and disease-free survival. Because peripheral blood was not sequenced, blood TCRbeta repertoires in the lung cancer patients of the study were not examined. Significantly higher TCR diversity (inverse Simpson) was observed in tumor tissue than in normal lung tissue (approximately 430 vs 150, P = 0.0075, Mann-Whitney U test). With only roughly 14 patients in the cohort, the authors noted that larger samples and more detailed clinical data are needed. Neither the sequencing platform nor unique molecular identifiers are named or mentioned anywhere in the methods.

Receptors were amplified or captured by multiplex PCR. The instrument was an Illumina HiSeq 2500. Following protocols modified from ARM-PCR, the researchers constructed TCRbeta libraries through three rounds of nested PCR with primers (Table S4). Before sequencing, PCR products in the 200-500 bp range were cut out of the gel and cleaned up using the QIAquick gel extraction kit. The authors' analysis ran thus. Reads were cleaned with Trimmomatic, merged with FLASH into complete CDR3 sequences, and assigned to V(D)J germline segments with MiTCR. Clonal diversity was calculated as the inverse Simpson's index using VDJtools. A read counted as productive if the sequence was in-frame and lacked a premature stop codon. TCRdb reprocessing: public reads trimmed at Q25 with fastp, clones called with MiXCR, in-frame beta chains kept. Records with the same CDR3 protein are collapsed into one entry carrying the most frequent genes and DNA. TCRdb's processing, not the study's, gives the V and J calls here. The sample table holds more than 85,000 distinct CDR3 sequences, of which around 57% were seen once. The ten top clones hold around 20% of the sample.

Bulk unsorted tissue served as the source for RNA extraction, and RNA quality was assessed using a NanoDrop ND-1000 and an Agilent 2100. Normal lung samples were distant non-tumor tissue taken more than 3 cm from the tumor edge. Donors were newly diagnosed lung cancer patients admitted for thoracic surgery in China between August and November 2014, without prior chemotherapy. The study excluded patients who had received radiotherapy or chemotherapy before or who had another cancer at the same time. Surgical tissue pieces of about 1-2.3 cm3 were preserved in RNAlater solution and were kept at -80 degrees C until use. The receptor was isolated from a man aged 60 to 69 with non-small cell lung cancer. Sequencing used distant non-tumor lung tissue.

Here is the DNA: TGTGCAAGCAGTGAAGCTAGCCACAATGAGCGATTCTTC. Its protein product is CASSEASHNERFF. The chain is assembled from TRBV6-1 and TRBJ2-1; a tentative D match to TRBD2 spans 5 bases. The germline V gene yields MNHNS for CDR1 and SASEGT for CDR2. Spanning cysteine to phenylalanine, the CDR3 consists of 13 amino acids. Only the CDR3 DNA is retained, 39 bases long and in frame from the first base.